Here is one TCR beta chain with its context. This entry comes from a study of blood T cell repertoires in COVID-19. Assay used: immunoSEQ multiplex PCR; TCRdb lists only in-frame clones, some missing. The table shows nearly 95,000 clones, with about 74% occurring only once. Germline V CDR1 and CDR2: SNHLY, FYNNEI. The CDR3 has 14 amino acids. The V segment lost 5 bases and the J segment 5 bases; nucleotides outside the gene matches: 6. Sample: peripheral blood. The rearrangement uses TRBV2 and TRBJ2-1; 7 bases match TRBD1. The clonotype originates from a man between 65 and 79 years old with COVID-19, enrolled during active disease. In nucleotides, the CDR3 is TGTGCCAGCAGTCAGGGGACAGCCAACAATGAGCAGTTCTTC. Its protein product is CASSQGTANNEQFF.